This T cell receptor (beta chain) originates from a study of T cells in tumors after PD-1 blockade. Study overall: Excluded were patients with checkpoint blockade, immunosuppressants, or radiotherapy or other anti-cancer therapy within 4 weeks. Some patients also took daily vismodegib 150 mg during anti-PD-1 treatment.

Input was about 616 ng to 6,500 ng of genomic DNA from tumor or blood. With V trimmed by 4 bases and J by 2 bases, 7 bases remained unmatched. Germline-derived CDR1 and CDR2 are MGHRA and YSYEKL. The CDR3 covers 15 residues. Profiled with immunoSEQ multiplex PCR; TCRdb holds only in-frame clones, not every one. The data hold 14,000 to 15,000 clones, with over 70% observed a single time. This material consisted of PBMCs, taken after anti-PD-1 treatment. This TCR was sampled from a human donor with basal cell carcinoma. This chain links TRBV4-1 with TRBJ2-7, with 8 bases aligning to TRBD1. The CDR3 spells CASSLRQGQTYEQYF. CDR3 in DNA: TGCGCCAGCAGCCTAAGACAGGGGCAAACCTACGAGCAGTACTTC.